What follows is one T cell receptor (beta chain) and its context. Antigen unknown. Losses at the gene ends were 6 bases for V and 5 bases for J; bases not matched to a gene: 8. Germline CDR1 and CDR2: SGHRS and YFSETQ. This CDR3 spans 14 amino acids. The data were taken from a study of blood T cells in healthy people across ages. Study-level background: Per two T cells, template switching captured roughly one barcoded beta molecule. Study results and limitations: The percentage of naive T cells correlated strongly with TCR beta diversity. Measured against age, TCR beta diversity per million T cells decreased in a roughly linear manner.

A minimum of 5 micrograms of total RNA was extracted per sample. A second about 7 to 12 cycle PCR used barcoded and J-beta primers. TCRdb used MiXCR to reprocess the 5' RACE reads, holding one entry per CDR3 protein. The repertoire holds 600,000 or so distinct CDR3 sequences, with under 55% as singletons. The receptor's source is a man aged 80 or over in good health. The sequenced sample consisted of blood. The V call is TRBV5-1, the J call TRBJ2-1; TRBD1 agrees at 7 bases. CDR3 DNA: TGCGCCAGCAACTATCAGGGGGTTGACAATGAGCAGTTCTTC. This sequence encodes CASNYQGVDNEQFF.